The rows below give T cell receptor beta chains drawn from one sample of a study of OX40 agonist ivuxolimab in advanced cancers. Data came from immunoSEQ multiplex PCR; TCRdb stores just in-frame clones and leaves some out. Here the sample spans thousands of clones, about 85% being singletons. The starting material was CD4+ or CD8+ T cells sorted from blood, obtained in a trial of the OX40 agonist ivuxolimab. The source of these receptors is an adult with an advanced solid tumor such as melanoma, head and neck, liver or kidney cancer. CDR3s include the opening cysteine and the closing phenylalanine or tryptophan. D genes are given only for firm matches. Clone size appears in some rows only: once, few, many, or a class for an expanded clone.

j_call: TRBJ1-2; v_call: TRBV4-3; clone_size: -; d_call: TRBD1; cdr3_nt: TGCGCCAGCAGCCAAGCGCTATCAGGGGGCAACTATGGCTACACCTTC; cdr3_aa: CASSQALSGGNYGYTF
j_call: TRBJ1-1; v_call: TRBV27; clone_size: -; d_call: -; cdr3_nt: TGTGCCAGCAGCGCGGGGGGGAACACTGAAGCTTTCTTT; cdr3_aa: CASSAGGNTEAFF
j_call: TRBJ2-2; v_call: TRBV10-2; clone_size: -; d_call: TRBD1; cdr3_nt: TGCGCCAGCAGGGACACCGGGACAGCAAACACCGGGGAGCTGTTTTTT; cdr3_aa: CASRDTGTANTGELFF
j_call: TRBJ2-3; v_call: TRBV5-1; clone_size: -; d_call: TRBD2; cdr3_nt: TGCGCCAGCAGCTTGGGAGTAGCGGGAGCAGATACGCAGTATTTT; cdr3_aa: CASSLGVAGADTQYF
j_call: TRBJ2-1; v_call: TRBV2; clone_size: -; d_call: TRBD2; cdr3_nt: TGTGCCAGCAGTGGACTAGCGGGACTCAATGAGCAGTTCTTC; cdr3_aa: CASSGLAGLNEQFF
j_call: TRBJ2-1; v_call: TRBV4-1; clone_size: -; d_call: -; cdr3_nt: TGCGCCACCCGGCAGGGCAATGAGCAGTTCTTC; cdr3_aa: CATRQGNEQFF
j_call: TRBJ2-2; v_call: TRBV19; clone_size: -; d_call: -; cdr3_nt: TGTGCCAGTAGTATACGGTCAGTCGCCGGGGAGCTGTTTTTT; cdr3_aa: CASSIRSVAGELFF
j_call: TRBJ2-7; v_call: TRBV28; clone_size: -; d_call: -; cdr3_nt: TGTGCCAGCAGTTTAATGCTCAAGGGGAACGAGCAGTACTTC; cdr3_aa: CASSLMLKGNEQYF
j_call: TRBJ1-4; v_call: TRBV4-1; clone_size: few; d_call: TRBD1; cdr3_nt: TGCGCCAGCAGCCAACATCACAGGGGAACTAATGAAAAACTGTTTTTT; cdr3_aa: CASSQHHRGTNEKLFF
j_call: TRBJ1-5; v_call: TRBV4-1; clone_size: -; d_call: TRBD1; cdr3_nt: TGCGCCAGCAGCCAAGAGAACTATTCCGGGACAGGGGGCGATCAGCCCCAGCATTTT; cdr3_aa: CASSQENYSGTGGDQPQHF
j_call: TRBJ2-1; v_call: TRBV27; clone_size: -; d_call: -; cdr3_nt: TGTGCCAGCAGTTTGGAACGGGTCAATGAGCAGTTCTTC; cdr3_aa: CASSLERVNEQFF
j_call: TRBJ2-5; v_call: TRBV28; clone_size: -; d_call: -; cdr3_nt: TGTGCCAGCAGTTTATTTCGGGGGTCAGAGACCCAGTACTTC; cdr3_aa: CASSLFRGSETQYF
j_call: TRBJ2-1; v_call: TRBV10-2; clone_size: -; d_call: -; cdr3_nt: TGCGCCAGCAGTGAGTCAAGAGGGGTCAATGAGCAGTTCTTC; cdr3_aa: CASSESRGVNEQFF
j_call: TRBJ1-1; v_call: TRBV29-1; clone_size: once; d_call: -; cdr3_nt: TGCAGCGTTGAAGCCGACCGGGGCACTGAAGCTTTCTTT; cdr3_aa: CSVEADRGTEAFF
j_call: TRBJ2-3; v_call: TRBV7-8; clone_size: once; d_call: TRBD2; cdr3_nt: TGTGCCAGCAGCCTCGGGGCTAGCGGGGAGACAGATACGCAGTATTTT; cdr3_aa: CASSLGASGETDTQYF
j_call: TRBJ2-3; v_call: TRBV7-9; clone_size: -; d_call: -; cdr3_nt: TGTGCCAGCAGCCCGGCCTTACGGGCAGATACGCAGTATTTT; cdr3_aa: CASSPALRADTQYF
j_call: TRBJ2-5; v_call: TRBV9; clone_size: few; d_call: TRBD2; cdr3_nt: TGTGCCAGCAGTCGAACTAGCGTAACAGAGACCCAGTACTTC; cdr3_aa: CASSRTSVTETQYF
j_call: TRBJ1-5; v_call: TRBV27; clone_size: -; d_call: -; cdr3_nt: TGTGCCAGCAGTTCGGGGTTGAATCAGCCCCAGCATTTT; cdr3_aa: CASSSGLNQPQHF
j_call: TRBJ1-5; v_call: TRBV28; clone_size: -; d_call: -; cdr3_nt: TGTGCCAGCAGTTTATCTACGGGACCCCAGCATTTT; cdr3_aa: CASSLSTGPQHF
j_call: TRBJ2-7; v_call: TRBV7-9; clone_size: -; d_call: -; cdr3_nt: TGTGCCAGCAGCCATACAGCCTACGAGCAGTACTTC; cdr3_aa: CASSHTAYEQYF
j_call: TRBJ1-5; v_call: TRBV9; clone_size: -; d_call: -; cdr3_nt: TGTGCCAGCAGCGTAGGTGGAGGAAACCAGCCCCAGCATTTT; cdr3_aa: CASSVGGGNQPQHF
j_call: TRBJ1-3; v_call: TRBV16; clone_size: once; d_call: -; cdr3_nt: TGTGCCAGCAGCTCCCAAGTCGGACAGAGCTCTGGAAACACCATATATTTT; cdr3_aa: CASSSQVGQSSGNTIYF
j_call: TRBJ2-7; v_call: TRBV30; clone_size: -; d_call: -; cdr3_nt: TGTGCCTGGAGTGCGGCGTTTATCTCCTACGAGCAGTACTTC; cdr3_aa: CAWSAAFISYEQYF
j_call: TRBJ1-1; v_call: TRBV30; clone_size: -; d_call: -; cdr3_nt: TGTGCCTGCGGTTGGAACACTGAAGCTTTCTTT; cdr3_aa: CACGWNTEAFF
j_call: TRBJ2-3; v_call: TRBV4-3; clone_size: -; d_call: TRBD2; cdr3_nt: TGCGCCAGCAGCCAACAAGGGACTATCACAGATACGCAGTATTTT; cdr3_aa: CASSQQGTITDTQYF
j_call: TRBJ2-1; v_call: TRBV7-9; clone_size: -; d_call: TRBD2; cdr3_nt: TGTGCCAGCAGCCTCAGAAGCGGGGACAATGAGCAGTTCTTC; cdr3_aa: CASSLRSGDNEQFF
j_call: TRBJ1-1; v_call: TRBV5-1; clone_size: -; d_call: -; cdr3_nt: TGCGCCAGCAGCTTCCTGGGGGCCTCTGAAGCTTTCTTT; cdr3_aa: CASSFLGASEAFF
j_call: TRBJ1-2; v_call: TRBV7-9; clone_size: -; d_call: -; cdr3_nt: TGTGCCAGCAGCTTAGGGTCTGACCAATATGGCTACACCTTC; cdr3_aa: CASSLGSDQYGYTF
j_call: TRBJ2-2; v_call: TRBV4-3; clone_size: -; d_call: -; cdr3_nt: TGCGCCAGCAGCCAAGATGCGAGAAGGGAGCTGTTTTTT; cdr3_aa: CASSQDARRELFF
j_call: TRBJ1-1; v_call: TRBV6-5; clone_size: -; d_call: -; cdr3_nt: TGTGCCAGCAGTTGGGGCCTTGGAACGAACACTGAAGCTTTCTTT; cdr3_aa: CASSWGLGTNTEAFF
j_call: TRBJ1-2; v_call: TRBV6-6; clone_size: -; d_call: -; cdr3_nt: TGTGCCAGCCCCACGCGGAGTGCTCCGAGCTATGGCTACACCTTC; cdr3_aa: CASPTRSAPSYGYTF
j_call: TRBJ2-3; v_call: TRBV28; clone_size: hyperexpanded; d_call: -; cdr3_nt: TGTGCCAGCATGCACTCCGGGCAGCCTAGCACAGATACGCAGTATTTT; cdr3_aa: CASMHSGQPSTDTQYF
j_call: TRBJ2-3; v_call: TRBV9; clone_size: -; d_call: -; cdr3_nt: TGTGCCAGCAGCGGGAACACAGATACGCAGTATTTT; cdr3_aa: CASSGNTDTQYF
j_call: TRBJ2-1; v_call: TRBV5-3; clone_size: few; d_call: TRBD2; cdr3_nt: TGTGCCAGAAGCTTGGTGCGGGAGGCCCCTGGTTTCGGAAGCTCCTACAATGAGCAGTTCTTC; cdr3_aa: CARSLVREAPGFGSSYNEQFF
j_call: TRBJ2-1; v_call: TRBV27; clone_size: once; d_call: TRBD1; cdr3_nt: TGTGCCAGCGGACAGGGGAGGAATGAGCAGTTCTTC; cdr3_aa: CASGQGRNEQFF
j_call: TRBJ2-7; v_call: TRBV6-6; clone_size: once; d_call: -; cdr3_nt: TGTGCCAGCAGTTACTTGGGGTCAGGGAGGTACGAGCAGTACTTC; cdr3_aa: CASSYLGSGRYEQYF
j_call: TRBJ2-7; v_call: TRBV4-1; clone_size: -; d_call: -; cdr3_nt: TGCGCCAGCAGCCAAGGGGTGGCAGGGTACGCCTACGAGCAGTACTTC; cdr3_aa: CASSQGVAGYAYEQYF
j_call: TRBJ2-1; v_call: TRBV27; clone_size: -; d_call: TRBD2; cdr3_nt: TGTGCCAGCAGAGGGGGGACTAGCCGATACAATGAGCAGTTCTTC; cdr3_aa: CASRGGTSRYNEQFF
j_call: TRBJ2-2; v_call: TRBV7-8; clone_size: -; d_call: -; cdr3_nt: TGTGCCAGCAGCTTAGAGGGGTGGACCGGGGAGCTGTTTTTT; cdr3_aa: CASSLEGWTGELFF
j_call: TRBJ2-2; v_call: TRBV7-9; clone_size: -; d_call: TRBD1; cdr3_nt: TGTGCCAGCAGCTCCCGGGACAGGCCCGCCGGGGAGCTGTTTTTT; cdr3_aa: CASSSRDRPAGELFF
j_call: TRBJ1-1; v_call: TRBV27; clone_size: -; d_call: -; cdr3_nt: TGTGCCAGCAGCCCACTCAGGGGTCGGAACACTGAAGCTTTCTTT; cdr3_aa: CASSPLRGRNTEAFF
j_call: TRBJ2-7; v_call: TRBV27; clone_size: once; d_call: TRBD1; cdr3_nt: TGTGCCAGCAGTCCTACGACAGGGGGCTACGAGCAGTACTTC; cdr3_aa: CASSPTTGGYEQYF
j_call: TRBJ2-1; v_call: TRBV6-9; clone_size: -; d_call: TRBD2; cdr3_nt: TGTGCCAGCAGTTACTCTAGCGGGAGGTACAATGAGCAGTTCTTC; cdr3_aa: CASSYSSGRYNEQFF
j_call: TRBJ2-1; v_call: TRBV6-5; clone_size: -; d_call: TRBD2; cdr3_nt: TGTGCCAGCAGTAGGACTAGCGGACCGTACAATGAGCAGTTCTTC; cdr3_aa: CASSRTSGPYNEQFF
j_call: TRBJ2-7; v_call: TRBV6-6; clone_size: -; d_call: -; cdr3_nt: TGTGCCAGCAGGGACAGTATTTCCTACGAGCAGTACTTC; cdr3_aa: CASRDSISYEQYF
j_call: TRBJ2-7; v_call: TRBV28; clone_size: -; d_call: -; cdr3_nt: TGTGCCAGCAGTTTATTGCGAGGGTACGAGCAGTACTTC; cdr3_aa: CASSLLRGYEQYF
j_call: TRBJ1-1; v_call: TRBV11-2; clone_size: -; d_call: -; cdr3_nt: TGTGCCAGCAGCCCCGCAAGGGGAGCGGACACTGAAGCTTTCTTT; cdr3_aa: CASSPARGADTEAFF
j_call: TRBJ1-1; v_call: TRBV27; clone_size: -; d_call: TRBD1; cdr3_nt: TGTGCCAGCAGTTTCTTGACAGGGTCTGAAGCTTTCTTT; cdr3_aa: CASSFLTGSEAFF
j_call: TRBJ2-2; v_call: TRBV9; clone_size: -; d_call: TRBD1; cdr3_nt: TGTGCCAGCAGCGTAGGGGGGAGACAGGGTCATGTCGGGGAGCTGTTTTTT; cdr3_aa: CASSVGGRQGHVGELFF
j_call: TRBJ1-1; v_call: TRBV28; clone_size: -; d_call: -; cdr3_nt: TGTGCCAGCAGTTTAGGGGCTGTGGGCACTGAAGCTTTCTTT; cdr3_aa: CASSLGAVGTEAFF